The table lists the clone carrying this T cell receptor (beta chain) with a few counts. What it binds is not known. A J-beta primer mix and a sample-barcoded 5' primer were used in a second PCR of roughly 6 to 12 cycles. Sequencing yielded, for each sample, at least 3 million paired-end reads carrying CDR3. Each CDR3 protein is one row after TCRdb ran MiXCR on the 5' RACE reads. Altogether around 320,000 distinct CDR3 sequences are present, roughly 26% being singletons, with the ten largest covering approximately 29%. The entry originates in a study of blood T cells in healthy people across ages. Study results and limitations: Per million T cells, TCR beta diversity dropped roughly linearly as age increased. Aged donors had fewer naive CD4+ cells and lower diversity than long-lived donors.

The germline gives CDR1 SQVTM, CDR2 ANQGSEA. The CDR3 loop spans 12 amino acids. Trimming took 5 bases from V and 6 from J; bases not matched to a gene: 2. The clonotype originates from a woman between 70 and 85 years old in good health. The chain recombines TRBV29-1 with TRBJ2-1; 9 bases are shared with TRBD1. Sequenced sample: blood. CDR3 DNA: TGCAGCGTTCCGGACAGGGGCAATGAGCAGTTCTTC. Amino acid sequence: CSVPDRGNEQFF.